The rows below give T cell receptor beta chains drawn from one sample of a study of T cell responses to AZD1222 COVID-19 vaccine. Assay used: immunoSEQ multiplex PCR; TCRdb lists only in-frame clones, some missing. This table has 110,000 to 150,000 clones, less than 95% appearing once. The specimen was peripheral blood, collected on day 0 of AZD1222 vaccination. All receptors come from an adult in good health. CDR3s include the opening cysteine and the closing phenylalanine or tryptophan. A D gene is named only where the DNA matches it firmly. Clone size is not always given. Where it is, it says once, few, many or a class for expanded clones.

.	.	TRBV4-1	TRBJ1-6	TGCGCCAGCAGCCACCCGACAAACAATTCACCCCTCCACTTT	CASSHPTNNSPLHF
.	.	TRBV14	TRBJ2-3	TGTGCCAGCAGCGGATCAGATACGCAGTATTTT	CASSGSDTQYF
few	.	TRBV7-2	TRBJ1-5	TGTGCCAGCAGCTTTGGTCTTACGGAGCCCCAGCATTTT	CASSFGLTEPQHF
.	.	TRBV19	TRBJ1-4	TGTGCCAGTAGTATTAGGACGAAGAATGAAAAACTGTTTTTT	CASSIRTKNEKLFF
.	.	TRBV6-5	TRBJ2-2	TGTGCCAGCAGCCCCCGCGGGAACACCGGGGAGCTGTTTTTT	CASSPRGNTGELFF
.	.	TRBV4-3	TRBJ1-4	TGCGCCAGCAGCCAGACAAGGACAGAGGAAAAACTGTTTTTT	CASSQTRTEEKLFF
.	.	TRBV11-3	TRBJ1-3	TGTGCCAGCACCCTCCTCTCTGGAAACACCATATATTTT	CASTLLSGNTIYF
once	.	TRBV6-5	TRBJ1-6	TGTGCCAGCAGTCCCCGGGGGGAAGCTAATTCACCCCTCCACTTT	CASSPRGEANSPLHF
.	TRBD1	TRBV6-1	TRBJ2-7	TGTGCCAGCAGTGACCAGGGGGCCGGAAAGCAGTACTTC	CASSDQGAGKQYF
.	.	TRBV11-1	TRBJ2-3	TGTGCCAGCAGCTTACAGTATGCGGGGGCCGGTCACACGCAGTATTTT	CASSLQYAGAGHTQYF
.	TRBD1	TRBV10-3	TRBJ1-1	TGTGCCATCAGTGAGACCGACAGGGGGGGAGAAGCTTTCTTT	CAISETDRGGEAFF
.	TRBD1	TRBV27	TRBJ1-5	TGTGCCAGCAGTCCGGCCAGGGGGGTATCGCCCCAGCATTTT	CASSPARGVSPQHF
.	.	TRBV18	TRBJ1-2	TGTGCCAGCTCACTTCAAGCTAACTATGGCTACACCTTC	CASSLQANYGYTF
.	.	TRBV27	TRBJ2-5	TGTGCCAGCAGTTCCATGGGCCCGGGGGAGACCCAGTACTTC	CASSSMGPGETQYF
.	TRBD1	TRBV6-1	TRBJ1-4	TGTGCCAGCAGTGATACCGGGACAGCCGATGAAAAACTGTTTTTT	CASSDTGTADEKLFF
.	TRBD1	TRBV2	TRBJ1-6	TGTGCCAGCGGTGGACAGGCCAATTCACCCCTCCACTTT	CASGGQANSPLHF
.	.	TRBV7-9	TRBJ2-7	TGTGCCAGCAGCTCTAATCGGGAGAAATACGAGCAGTACTTC	CASSSNREKYEQYF
.	.	TRBV9	TRBJ1-2	TGTGCCAGCAGCGGCAACAGGGTAGGCTACACCTTC	CASSGNRVGYTF
.	.	TRBV5-4	TRBJ1-6	TGTGCCAGCAGCAAGTCCCCGGGAAATTATAATTCACCCCTCCACTTT	CASSKSPGNYNSPLHF
.	.	TRBV20-1	TRBJ1-2	TGCAGCCCCGGGGGGTTCTATGGCTACACCTTC	CSPGGFYGYTF
.	.	TRBV27	TRBJ2-1	TGTGCCAGCAGTCTGACTCGACAGCACAATGAGCAGTTCTTC	CASSLTRQHNEQFF
few	.	TRBV27	TRBJ1-4	TGTGCCAGCAGTTTATCGTGGCCGGCCTCTAATGAAAAACTGTTTTTT	CASSLSWPASNEKLFF
.	TRBD1	TRBV13	TRBJ1-1	TGTGCCAGCAGCTTTGACAGGGGTCTGAACACTGAAGCTTTCTTT	CASSFDRGLNTEAFF
few	.	TRBV5-5	TRBJ1-1	TGTGCCAGCAGCTTCGGCACGAACACTGAAGCTTTCTTT	CASSFGTNTEAFF
.	TRBD2	TRBV29-1	TRBJ2-7	TGCAGCGTTAGTAGGACTAGCGGGACCTACGAGCAGTACTTC	CSVSRTSGTYEQYF
.	.	TRBV9	TRBJ1-5	TGTGCCAGCAGCCCGGAAGGGGAGGTGCGGCAGCCCCAGCATTTT	CASSPEGEVRQPQHF
.	TRBD1	TRBV5-1	TRBJ1-4	TGCGCCAGCAGCTGGGGGACAGGGGGCGGCCTTAATGAAAAACTGTTTTTT	CASSWGTGGGLNEKLFF
.	TRBD1	TRBV5-4	TRBJ2-4	TGTGCCAGCAGCTCGGACAGGGGAGCCAAAAACATTCAGTACTTC	CASSSDRGAKNIQYF
.	.	TRBV7-7	TRBJ2-7	TGTGCCAGCAGCCCCGGGACTTCTTCCTACGAGCAGTACTTC	CASSPGTSSYEQYF
.	.	TRBV7-9	TRBJ1-4	TGTGCCAGCACCAACCGGGATCATGAAAAACTGTTTTTT	CASTNRDHEKLFF
.	.	TRBV4-2	TRBJ1-3	TGTGCCAGCAGCCAAGGGCCCCCTTCTGGAAACACCATATATTTT	CASSQGPPSGNTIYF
few	.	TRBV24-1	TRBJ1-2	TGTGCCACCAGTGATTACAGGGAAACCTATGGCTACACCTTC	CATSDYRETYGYTF
.	.	TRBV4-3	TRBJ2-1	TGCGCCAGCAGCCAAGATACGAGTAACAATGAGCAGTTCTTC	CASSQDTSNNEQFF
.	.	TRBV11-2	TRBJ1-3	TGTGCCAGCAGCTCGGTAATCTCTGGAAACACCATATATTTT	CASSSVISGNTIYF
.	.	TRBV7-4	TRBJ1-4	TGTGCCAGCAGCTGGGTTAGTGAAAAACTGTTTTTT	CASSWVSEKLFF
.	.	TRBV5-1	TRBJ2-6	TGCGCCAGCAGCTTGGCGGTTACGGGGGCCAACGTCCTGACTTTC	CASSLAVTGANVLTF
.	.	TRBV6-1	TRBJ1-3	TGTGCCAGCAGTGAAATTAATATTCGGTTGGTCGGCTCTGGAAACACCATATATTTT	CASSEINIRLVGSGNTIYF
.	TRBD1	TRBV2	TRBJ1-5	TGTGCCAGCAGGGCATCAACAGGGGGGACGGGGCCCCAGCATTTT	CASRASTGGTGPQHF
once	.	TRBV5-1	TRBJ2-7	TGCGCCAGCAGTTATGAATCCGAGCAGTACTTC	CASSYESEQYF
.	TRBD1	TRBV19	TRBJ1-5	TGTGCCAGTAGTCCGGGACAGGGCCAGCCCCAGCATTTT	CASSPGQGQPQHF
.	TRBD1	TRBV27	TRBJ2-3	TGTGCCACCAGGGGAACCCGGGAGGGACAGGGGAACAATACGCAGTATTTT	CATRGTREGQGNNTQYF
.	.	TRBV27	TRBJ1-1	TGTGCCAGCAGTCAACAGGGAGGGAACACTGAAGCTTTCTTT	CASSQQGGNTEAFF
.	TRBD2	TRBV5-4	TRBJ2-1	TGTGCCAGCACCTTGAGAACTTCTGGCGGGGGTTATGATGAGCAGTTCTTC	CASTLRTSGGGYDEQFF
once	.	TRBV6-2/TRBV6-3	TRBJ2-2	TGTGCCAGCAGTTACTTGTCAGCTAAGACCGGGGAGCTGTTTTTT	CASSYLSAKTGELFF
.	TRBD2	TRBV5-1	TRBJ2-5	TGCGCCAGCAGCTTGGTGGCTAGCGGGGGTTCAGGGACCCAGTACTTC	CASSLVASGGSGTQYF
.	.	TRBV5-1	TRBJ2-7	TGCGCCAGGACCCGGGGTCTGGCGAACGGGGACGAGCAGTACTTC	CARTRGLANGDEQYF
.	TRBD1	TRBV4-1	TRBJ1-4	TGCGCCAGCAGGTCAAGGACAGGGGTCCTCTCTAATGAAAAACTGTTTTTT	CASRSRTGVLSNEKLFF
.	TRBD1	TRBV6-2/TRBV6-3	TRBJ1-2	TGTGCCAGCAGCTTCGGGACAGGGGTTGGCTACACCTTC	CASSFGTGVGYTF
.	TRBD2	TRBV10-3	TRBJ2-7	TGTGCCATCAGTGAGTCTGCAGCGGGAGGGCCCTACGAGCAGTACTTC	CAISESAAGGPYEQYF
.	.	TRBV18	TRBJ2-3	TGTGCCAGCTCAGAATCAGGGGCAGATACGCAGTATTTT	CASSESGADTQYF
.	.	TRBV15	TRBJ2-5	TGTGCCACCAGCAGAGATGAGGGGGTAGGAGGGGAGACCCAGTACTTC	CATSRDEGVGGETQYF
once	TRBD2	TRBV5-1	TRBJ2-5	TGCGCCAGCAGCTTAGCGGGACACCAAGAGACCCAGTACTTC	CASSLAGHQETQYF
.	TRBD1	TRBV7-9	TRBJ1-1	TGTGCCAGCGAATATTTTCCAGGGGGCACTGAAGCTTTCTTT	CASEYFPGGTEAFF